These 8 T cell receptor beta chains came from one sample sequenced in a study of T-cell reconstitution after alpha-beta-depleted transplantation in children. Using unique molecular identifiers, the investigators prepared the TCRbeta library. MiXCR, applied by TCRdb to the PCR reads, yields one record per CDR3 protein. Here the sample spans some 600,000 distinct CDR3 sequences, around 13% being singletons. The specimen comprised PBMCs, mostly from graft donor cells, sampled 360 days after TCRalphabeta/CD19-depleted stem cell transplant. These receptors all come from a male patient aged 10 to 17 who had a stem cell transplant for acute myeloid leukemia, so the T cells may come from the graft donor.

The V call is TRBV12-3 or TRBV12-4, the J call TRBJ2-7; D possibly corresponds to TRBD2 (6 bases). The ends were cut back, 5 bases at V and 7 bases at J, with 21 bases in the middle. This CDR3 comprises 15 residues. The CDR3 protein is CASSPLGGQVGEQYF. The CDR3 DNA is TGTGCCAGCAGTCCCCTAGGAGGGCAAGTGGGTGAGCAGTACTTC.

This clonotype was observed a few times. The chain uses TRBV12-3 or TRBV12-4 and TRBJ2-2; D is undetermined. Trimming shortened V by 3 bases and J by 0 bases, and 8 bases separated the two germline ends. This CDR3 has 15 amino acids. In nucleotides, the CDR3 is TGTGCCAGCAGTTTTAGCCTTTCGAACACCGGGGAGCTGTTTTTT. It is translated as CASSFSLSNTGELFF.

There are a few counts of this clonotype. The J gene is TRBJ1-1, the V gene TRBV4-3, with D perhaps TRBD1 (5 bases). The germline V gene encodes CDR1 LGHNA and CDR2 YSLEER. The V gene lost 4 bases and the J gene lost 4 bases, with 16 bases spanning the gap. The CDR3 consists of 15 residues. The DNA for the CDR3 is TGCGCCAGCAGCCGTACCTCAGGGTGGCGCACTGAAGCTTTCTTT. As protein: CASSRTSGWRTEAFF.

The sample holds a few counts of this clonotype. This chain uses TRBV18 with TRBJ2-3; 9 positions match TRBD2. V lost 4 bases, J lost 0 bases, and 8 bases stayed unmatched. The CDR3 covers 17 residues. The germline CDR1 and CDR2 sequences are KGHSH and LQKENI. The CDR3 is CASSLIGLARSTDTQYF. CDR3 DNA sequence: TGTGCCAGCTCACTGATAGGACTAGCGAGGAGCACAGATACGCAGTATTTT.

This clonotype was recorded a few times. The chain is built from TRBV30 and TRBJ2-1; either TRBD1 or TRBD2 may supply D (6 bases each). Trimming left V 8 bases short and J 0 bases short, with 11 bases between. This CDR3 has 13 residues. From germline, CDR1 is GTSNPN and CDR2 SVGIG (reference sequence). In DNA, the CDR3 is TGTGCCGGGGGGCACACCTCCTACAATGAGCAGTTCTTC. It translates to CAGGHTSYNEQFF.

The count of this clonotype is one. The gene calls are TRBV5-1 and TRBJ2-1; the match to TRBD2 covers 7 bases. Per the germline V gene, CDR1 is SGHRS and CDR2 is YFSETQ. After removal of 4 bases from V and 5 bases from J, the junction contained 12 bases not matched to a gene. This CDR3 comprises 16 residues. CDR3 loop: CASSHWGGVGDNEQFF. CDR3 nucleotides: TGCGCCAGCAGCCACTGGGGGGGAGTCGGGGACAATGAGCAGTTCTTC.

The CDR3 sequence: CASSFSGQLLAGLPPYEQYF. The DNA for the CDR3 is TGTGCCAGCAGCTTTTCCGGACAGCTTCTAGCGGGCCTCCCCCCCTACGAGCAGTACTTC. The chain recombines TRBV11-1 with TRBJ2-7; TRBD2 matches at 8 bases. Looked up from germline, CDR1 is SGHAT and CDR2 is FQDESV (reference sequence). The V and J ends lost 3 bases and 2 bases, in that order; junction bases with no gene match: 21. The CDR3 consists of 20 residues.

A note on this clonotype: The CDR3 does not close with the conserved phenylalanine or tryptophan, likely indicating a read error. The genes are TRBV28 and TRBJ1-5, with D tentatively TRBD1 (6 bases). Germline CDR1 and CDR2: MDHEN and SYDVKM. Trimming left V 0 bases short and J 7 bases short, with 10 bases between. The CDR3 length is 14 residues. The CDR3 spells CASSLWIGTQPQHC. The CDR3 DNA follows: TGTGCCAGCAGTTTATGGATTGGGACACAGCCCCAGCATTGT.